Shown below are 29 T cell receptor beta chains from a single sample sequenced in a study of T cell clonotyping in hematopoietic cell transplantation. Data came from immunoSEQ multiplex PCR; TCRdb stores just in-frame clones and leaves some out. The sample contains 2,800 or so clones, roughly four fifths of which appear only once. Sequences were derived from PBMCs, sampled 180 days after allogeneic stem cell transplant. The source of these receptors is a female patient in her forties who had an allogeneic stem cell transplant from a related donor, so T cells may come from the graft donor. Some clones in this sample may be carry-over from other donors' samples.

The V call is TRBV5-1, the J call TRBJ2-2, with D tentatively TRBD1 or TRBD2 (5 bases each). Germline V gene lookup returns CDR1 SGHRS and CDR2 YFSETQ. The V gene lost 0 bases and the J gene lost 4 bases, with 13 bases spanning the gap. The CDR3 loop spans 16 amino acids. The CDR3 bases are TGCGCCAGCAGCTTGGATCCGGGGCTGCCCACCGGGGAGCTGTTTTTT. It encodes CASSLDPGLPTGELFF.

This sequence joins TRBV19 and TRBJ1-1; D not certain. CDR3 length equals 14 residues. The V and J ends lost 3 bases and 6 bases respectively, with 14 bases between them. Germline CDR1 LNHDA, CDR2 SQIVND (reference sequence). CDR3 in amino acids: CASSMPGTLAEAFF. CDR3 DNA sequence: TGTGCCAGTAGTATGCCAGGAACGTTGGCTGAAGCTTTCTTT.

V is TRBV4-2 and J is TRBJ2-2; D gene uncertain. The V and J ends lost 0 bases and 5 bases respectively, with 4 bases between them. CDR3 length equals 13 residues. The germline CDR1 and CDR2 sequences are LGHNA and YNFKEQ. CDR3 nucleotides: TGTGCCAGCAGCCAAGATGAGACCGGGGAGCTGTTTTTT. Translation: CASSQDETGELFF.

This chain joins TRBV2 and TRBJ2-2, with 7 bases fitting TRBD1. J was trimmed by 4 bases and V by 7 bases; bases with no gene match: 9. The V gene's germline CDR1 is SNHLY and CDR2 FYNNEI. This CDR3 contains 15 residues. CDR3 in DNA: TGTGCCAGCACCTTGGGACAGTTAATCACCGGGGAGCTGTTTTTT. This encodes CASTLGQLITGELFF.

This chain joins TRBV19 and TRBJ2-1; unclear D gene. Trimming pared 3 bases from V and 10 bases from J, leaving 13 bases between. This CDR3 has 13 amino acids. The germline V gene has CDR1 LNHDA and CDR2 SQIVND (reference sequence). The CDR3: CASSMSPSLEQFF. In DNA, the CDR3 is TGTGCCAGTAGTATGTCTCCTAGTCTCGAGCAGTTCTTC.

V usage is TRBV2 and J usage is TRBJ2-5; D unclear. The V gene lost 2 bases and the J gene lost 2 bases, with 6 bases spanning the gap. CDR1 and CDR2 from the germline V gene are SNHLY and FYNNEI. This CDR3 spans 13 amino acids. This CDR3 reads CASSEILQETQYF. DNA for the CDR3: TGTGCCAGCAGTGAAATACTACAAGAGACCCAGTACTTC.

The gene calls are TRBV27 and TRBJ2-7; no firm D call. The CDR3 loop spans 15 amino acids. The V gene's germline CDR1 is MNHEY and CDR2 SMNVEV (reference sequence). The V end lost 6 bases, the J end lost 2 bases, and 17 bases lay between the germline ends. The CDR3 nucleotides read TGTGCCAGCAGGCTCTCGGGCGCGCTAACCTACGAGCAGTACTTC. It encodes CASRLSGALTYEQYF.

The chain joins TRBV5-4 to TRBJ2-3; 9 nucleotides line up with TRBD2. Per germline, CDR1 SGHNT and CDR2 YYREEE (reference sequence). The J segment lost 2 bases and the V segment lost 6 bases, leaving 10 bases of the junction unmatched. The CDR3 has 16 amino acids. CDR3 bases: TGTGCCAGCAAGTACGCGGGAGGGTCGCTCACAGATACGCAGTATTTT. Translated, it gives CASKYAGGSLTDTQYF.

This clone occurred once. The CDR3 DNA reads TGTGCCAGTAGTCTTGGGATCGAGCAGTACTTC. As protein: CASSLGIEQYF. This chain connects TRBV19 to TRBJ2-7; D is uncertain. The germline V and J ends were trimmed by 5 bases and 6 bases, with 8 bases remaining between them. CDR1 is LNHDA and CDR2 is SQIVND in the germline V gene (reference sequence). The length of the CDR3 is 11 residues.

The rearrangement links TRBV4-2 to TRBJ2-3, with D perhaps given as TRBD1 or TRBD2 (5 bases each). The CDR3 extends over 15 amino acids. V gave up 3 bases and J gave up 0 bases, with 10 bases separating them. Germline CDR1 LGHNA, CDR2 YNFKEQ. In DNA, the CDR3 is TGTGCCAGCAGCCAGGGGACCTCTAGCACAGATACGCAGTATTTT. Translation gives CASSQGTSSTDTQYF.

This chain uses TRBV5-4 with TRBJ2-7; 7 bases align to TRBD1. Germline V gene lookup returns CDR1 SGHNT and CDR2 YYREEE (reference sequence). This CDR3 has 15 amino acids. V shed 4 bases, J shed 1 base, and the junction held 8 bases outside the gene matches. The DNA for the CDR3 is TGTGCCAGCAGCGAAGTGGACAGGTCGTCCTACGAGCAGTACTTC. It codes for CASSEVDRSSYEQYF.

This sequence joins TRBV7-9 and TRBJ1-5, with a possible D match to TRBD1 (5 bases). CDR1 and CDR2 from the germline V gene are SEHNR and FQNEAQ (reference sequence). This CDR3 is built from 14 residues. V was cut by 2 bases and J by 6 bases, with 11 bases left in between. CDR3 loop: CASSLSAGGQPQHF. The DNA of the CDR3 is TGTGCCAGCAGCTTAAGCGCGGGGGGTCAGCCCCAGCATTTT.

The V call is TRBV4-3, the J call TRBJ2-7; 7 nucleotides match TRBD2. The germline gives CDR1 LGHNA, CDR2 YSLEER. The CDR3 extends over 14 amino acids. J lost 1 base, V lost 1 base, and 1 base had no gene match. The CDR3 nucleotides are TGCGCCAGCAGCCAAGCCGGGGGGTCCTACGAGCAGTACTTC. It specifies CASSQAGGSYEQYF.

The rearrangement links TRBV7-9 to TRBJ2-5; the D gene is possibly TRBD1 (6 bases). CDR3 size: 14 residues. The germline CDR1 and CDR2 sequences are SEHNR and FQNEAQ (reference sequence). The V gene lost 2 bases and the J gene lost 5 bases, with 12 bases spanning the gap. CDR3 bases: TGTGCCAGCAGCTTATCAGGGGTGGAGGAGACCCAGTACTTC. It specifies CASSLSGVEETQYF.

Written as DNA, the CDR3 is TGTGCCAGCAGTCGGGAGGGCTATTTGACCGGGGAGCTGTTTTTT. Translated: CASSREGYLTGELFF. This chain connects TRBV6-5 to TRBJ2-2; 8 nucleotides match TRBD2. From germline, CDR1 is MNHEY and CDR2 SVGAGI. Trimming took 5 bases from V and 5 from J; bases not matched to a gene: 7. This CDR3 region has 15 residues.

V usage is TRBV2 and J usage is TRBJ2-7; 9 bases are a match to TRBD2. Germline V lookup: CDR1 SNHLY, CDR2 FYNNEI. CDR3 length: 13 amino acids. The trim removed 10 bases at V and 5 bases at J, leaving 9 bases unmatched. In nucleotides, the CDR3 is TGTGCCACCTTCAGCGGGAGGCGGGACGAGCAGTACTTC. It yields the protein CATFSGRRDEQYF.

The CDR3: CAISEPRLAGRDEQYF. The CDR3 DNA reads TGTGCCATCAGTGAGCCCCGACTAGCGGGCAGGGACGAGCAGTACTTC. The V call is TRBV10-3, the J call TRBJ2-7, with TRBD2 matching over 10 bases. Germline CDR1 ENHRY, CDR2 SYGVKD. The CDR3 length is 16 residues. V gave up 2 bases and J gave up 5 bases; unmatched junction bases: 9.

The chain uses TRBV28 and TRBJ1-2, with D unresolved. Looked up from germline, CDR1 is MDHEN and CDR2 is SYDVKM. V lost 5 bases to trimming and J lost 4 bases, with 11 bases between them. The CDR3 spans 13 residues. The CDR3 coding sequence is TGTGCCAGCAGTCCGGCCGGCTTCTATGGCTACACCTTC. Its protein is CASSPAGFYGYTF.

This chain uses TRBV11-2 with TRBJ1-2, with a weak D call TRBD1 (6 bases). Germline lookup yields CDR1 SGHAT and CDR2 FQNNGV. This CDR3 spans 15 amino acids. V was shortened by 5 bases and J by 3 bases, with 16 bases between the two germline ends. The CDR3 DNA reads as TGTGCCAGCAGCCTGGGCAGGGGCTGGGACTATGGCTACACCTTC. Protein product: CASSLGRGWDYGYTF.

The CDR3 DNA is TGTGCCAGCAGTGCTGGACGCAAGCAGTACTTC. It codes for CASSAGRKQYF. This chain links TRBV25-1 with TRBJ2-7; the D is unclear. V was shortened by 4 bases and J by 8 bases, with 9 bases between the two germline ends. From germline, CDR1 is MGHDK and CDR2 SYGVNS. This CDR3 is 11 amino acids long.

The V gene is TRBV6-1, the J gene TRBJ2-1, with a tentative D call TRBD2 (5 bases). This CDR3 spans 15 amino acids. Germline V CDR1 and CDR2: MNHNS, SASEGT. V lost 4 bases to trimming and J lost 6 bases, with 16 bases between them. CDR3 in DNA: TGTGCCAGCAGTGTGGGGATCGGAGCGGTCAATGAGCAGTTCTTC. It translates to CASSVGIGAVNEQFF.

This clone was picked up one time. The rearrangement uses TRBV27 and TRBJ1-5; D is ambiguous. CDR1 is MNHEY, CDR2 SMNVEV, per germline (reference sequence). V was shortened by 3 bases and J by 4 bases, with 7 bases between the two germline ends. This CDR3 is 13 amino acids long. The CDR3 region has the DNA TGTGCCAGCAGTTTGCGGGGTAATCAGCCCCAGCATTTT. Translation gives CASSLRGNQPQHF.

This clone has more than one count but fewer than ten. The CDR3 loop reads CASSQDWEQGGEQFF. The CDR3 DNA follows: TGTGCCAGCAGCCAAGATTGGGAACAGGGGGGTGAGCAGTTCTTC. This chain joins TRBV14 and TRBJ2-1; TRBD1 matches 8 bases. The CDR3 consists of 15 residues. J lost 9 bases, V lost 0 bases, and 7 bases had no gene match. The germline CDR1 and CDR2 sequences are SGHDN and FVKESK.

CDR3 region: CASSLAGSEQYF. In nucleotides, the CDR3 is TGTGCCAGCAGCTTGGCCGGGAGCGAGCAGTACTTC. The chain is built from TRBV5-4 and TRBJ2-7; a possible D gene is TRBD2 (6 bases). V lost 0 bases and J 6 bases, leaving 7 bases between the germline ends. Germline values: CDR1 SGHNT, CDR2 YYREEE (reference sequence). The CDR3 loop spans 12 amino acids.

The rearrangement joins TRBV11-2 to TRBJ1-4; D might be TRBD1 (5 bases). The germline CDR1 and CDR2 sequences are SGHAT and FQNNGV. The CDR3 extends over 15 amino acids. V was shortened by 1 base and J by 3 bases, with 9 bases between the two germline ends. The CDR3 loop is CASSLGPGSNEKLFF. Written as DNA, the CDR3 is TGTGCCAGCAGCTTAGGCCCAGGGTCTAATGAAAAACTGTTTTTT.

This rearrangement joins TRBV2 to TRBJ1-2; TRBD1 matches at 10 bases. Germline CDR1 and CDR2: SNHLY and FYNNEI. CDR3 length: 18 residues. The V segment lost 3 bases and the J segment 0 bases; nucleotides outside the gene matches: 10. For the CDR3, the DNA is TGTGCCAGCAGTGACTCCGGGACAGGGGTTTTAGCTAACTATGGCTACACCTTC. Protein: CASSDSGTGVLANYGYTF.

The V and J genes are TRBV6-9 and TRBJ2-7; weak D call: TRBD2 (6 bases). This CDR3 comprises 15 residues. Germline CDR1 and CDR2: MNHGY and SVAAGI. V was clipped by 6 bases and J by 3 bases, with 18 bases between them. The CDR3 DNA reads TGTGCCAGCAGCCCCCAGACCGGGACTTTCTACGAGCAGTACTTC. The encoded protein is CASSPQTGTFYEQYF.

CDR3 loop: CASSLDRGRDWTGELFF. Written as DNA, the CDR3 is TGTGCCAGCAGCTTAGACCGCGGGCGGGATTGGACCGGGGAGCTGTTTTTT. This chain joins TRBV11-3 and TRBJ2-2; a weak D match, TRBD2 (6 bases). This CDR3 spans 17 amino acids. Trimming left V 0 bases short and J 5 bases short, with 16 bases between. The germline CDR1 and CDR2 sequences are SGHNT and YENEEA.

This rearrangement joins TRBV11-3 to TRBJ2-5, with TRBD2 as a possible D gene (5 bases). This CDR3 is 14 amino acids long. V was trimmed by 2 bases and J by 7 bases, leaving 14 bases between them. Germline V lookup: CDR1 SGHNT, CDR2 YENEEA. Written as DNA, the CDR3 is TGTGCCAGCAGCTTAACCCGGAAGAGCGGGACCCAGTACTTC. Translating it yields CASSLTRKSGTQYF.